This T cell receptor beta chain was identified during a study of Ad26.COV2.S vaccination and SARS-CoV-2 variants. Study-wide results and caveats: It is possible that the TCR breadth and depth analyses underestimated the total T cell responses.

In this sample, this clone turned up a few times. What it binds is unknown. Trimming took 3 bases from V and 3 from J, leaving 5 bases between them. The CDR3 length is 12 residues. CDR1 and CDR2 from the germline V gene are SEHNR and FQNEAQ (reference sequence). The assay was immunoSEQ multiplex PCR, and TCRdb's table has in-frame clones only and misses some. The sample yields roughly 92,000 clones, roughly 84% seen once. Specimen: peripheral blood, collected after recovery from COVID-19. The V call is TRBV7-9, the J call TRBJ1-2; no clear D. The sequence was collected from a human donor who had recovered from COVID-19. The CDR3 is CASSLADYGYTF. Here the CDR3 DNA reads TGTGCCAGCAGCTTGGCTGACTATGGCTACACCTTC.